This T cell receptor beta chain was documented in a study of human T cells and chemical hapten exposure. Study-level background: TCR yields per sample varied, mainly owing to small pooled library volume differences.

The CDR3 is 14 amino acids. In germline, CDR1 is SNHLY, CDR2 FYNNEI. Between the trimmed V and J ends, which lost 8 bases and 4 bases, there was a span of 17 bases. The study's library attached unique molecular identifiers to single cDNA molecules. The authors' processing: Sample TCR counts, which ranged from about 20,000 to 700,000, had a median of approximately 100,000. TCRdb reprocessed the reads via MiXCR and lists one record per CDR3 protein. It is TCRdb's table, rather than the study itself, that gives the V and J calls and clone size. The table lists about 120,000 distinct CDR3 sequences, more than 8.5% of them singletons, with 1.3% to 1.5% in the top ten. Study outcomes and limitations: TCRs above 1 in 1000 frequency stayed constant with DPC sensitization.

From whole blood left unfractionated, total RNA was extracted. This clonotype was detected a few times. Antigen: not known. The sequenced material came from whole blood. This TCR came from a human donor in good health. Some clones in this sample may be carry-over from other donors' samples. The V gene is TRBV2, the J gene TRBJ1-2; possible D gene TRBD1, 5 bases. Here the CDR3 reads CASRDQGDFYGYTF. In DNA form, the CDR3 reads TGTGCCAGCCGGGACCAGGGCGATTTCTATGGCTACACCTTC.